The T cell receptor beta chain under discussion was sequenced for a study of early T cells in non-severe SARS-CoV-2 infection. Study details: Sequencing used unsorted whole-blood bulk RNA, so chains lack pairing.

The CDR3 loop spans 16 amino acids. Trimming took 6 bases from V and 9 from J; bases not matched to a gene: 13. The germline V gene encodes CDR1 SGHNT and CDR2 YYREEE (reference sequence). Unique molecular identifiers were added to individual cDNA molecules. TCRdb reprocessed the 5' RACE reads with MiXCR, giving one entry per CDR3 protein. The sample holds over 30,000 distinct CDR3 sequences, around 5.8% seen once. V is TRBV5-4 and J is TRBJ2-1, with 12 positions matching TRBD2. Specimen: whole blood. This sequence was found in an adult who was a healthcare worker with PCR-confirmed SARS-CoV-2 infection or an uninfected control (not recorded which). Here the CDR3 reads CASTRLAGVIVGEQFF. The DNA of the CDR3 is TGTGCCAGCACCCGACTAGCGGGAGTAATCGTCGGTGAGCAGTTCTTC. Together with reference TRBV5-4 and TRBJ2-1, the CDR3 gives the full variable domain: ETGVTQSPTHLIKTRGQQVTLRCSSQSGHNTVSWYQQALGQGPQFIFQYYREEENGRGNFPPRFSGLQFPNYSSELNVNALELDDSALYLCASTRLAGVIVGEQFFGPGTRLTVL.